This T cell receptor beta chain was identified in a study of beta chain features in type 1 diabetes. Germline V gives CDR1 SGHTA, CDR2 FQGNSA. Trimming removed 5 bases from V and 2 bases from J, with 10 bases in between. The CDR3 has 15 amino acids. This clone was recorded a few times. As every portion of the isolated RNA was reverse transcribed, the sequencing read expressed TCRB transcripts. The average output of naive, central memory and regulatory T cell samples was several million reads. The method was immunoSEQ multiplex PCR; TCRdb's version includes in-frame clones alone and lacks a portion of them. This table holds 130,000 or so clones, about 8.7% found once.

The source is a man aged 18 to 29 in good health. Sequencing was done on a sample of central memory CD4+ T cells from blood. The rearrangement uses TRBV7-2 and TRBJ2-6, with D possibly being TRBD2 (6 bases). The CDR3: CASSPGGTGANVLTF. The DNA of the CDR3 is TGTGCCAGCAGCCCCGGCGGGACTGGGGCCAACGTCCTGACTTTC. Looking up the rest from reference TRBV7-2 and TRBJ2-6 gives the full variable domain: GAGVSQSPSNKVTEKGKDVELRCDPISGHTALYWYRQSLGQGLEFLIYFQGNSAPDKSGLPSDRFSAERTGGSVSTLTIQRTQQEDSAVYLCASSPGGTGANVLTFGAGSRLTVL.